This T cell receptor (beta chain) was recovered during a study of radiotherapy plus CTLA-4 blockade in lung cancer. Overall study context: In less than 20% of patients, objective responses were seen; roughly 30% had disease control.

Germline-derived CDR1 and CDR2 are SGDLS and YYNGEE. J lost 2 bases, V lost 0 bases, and 6 bases had no gene match. The CDR3 is 16 residues long. The study's findings and limits: Clones derived from tumor TCRs expanded in blood after radiotherapy plus ipilimumab.

Repertoires were generated with immunoSEQ multiplex PCR, while TCRdb's copy carries only in-frame clones and drops some. The data contain 65,000 to 95,000 clones, about 88% of them singletons. Of note for this clone: Its specificity is not known.

The sequence was collected from a human donor with non-small cell lung cancer who had stable disease on radiotherapy plus ipilimumab. V gene TRBV9 combines with J gene TRBJ1-1; TRBD1 aligns across 8 bases. This sample comprised peripheral blood, obtained from a patient treated with radiotherapy plus ipilimumab. The CDR3 nucleotides read TGTGCCAGCAGCGTAGGGGCAGGGGGCTCAAACACTGAAGCTTTCTTT. Protein: CASSVGAGGSNTEAFF.